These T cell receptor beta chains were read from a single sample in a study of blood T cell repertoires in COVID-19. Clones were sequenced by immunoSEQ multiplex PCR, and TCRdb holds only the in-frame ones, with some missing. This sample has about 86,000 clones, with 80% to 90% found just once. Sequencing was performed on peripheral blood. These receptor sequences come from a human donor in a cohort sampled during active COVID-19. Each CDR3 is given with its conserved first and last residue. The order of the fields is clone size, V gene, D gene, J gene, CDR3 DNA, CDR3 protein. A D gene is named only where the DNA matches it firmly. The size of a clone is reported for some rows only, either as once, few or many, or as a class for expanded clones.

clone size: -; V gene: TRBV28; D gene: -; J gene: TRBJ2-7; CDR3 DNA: TGTGCCAGCAGTTCCGCCGGGCAGGACCCATCACAGGGTCTCTACGAGCAGTACTTC; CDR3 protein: CASSSAGQDPSQGLYEQYF
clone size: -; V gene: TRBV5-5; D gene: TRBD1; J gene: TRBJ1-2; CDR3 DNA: TGTGCCAGCAGCTTTAGGTGGACAGGGGGGGAAGAGGGCTACACCTTC; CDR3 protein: CASSFRWTGGEEGYTF
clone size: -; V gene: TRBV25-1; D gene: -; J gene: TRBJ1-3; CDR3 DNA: TGTGCCAGCAGTGGGAACTCCGGGACGGGACATTCGAACACCATATATTTT; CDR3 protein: CASSGNSGTGHSNTIYF
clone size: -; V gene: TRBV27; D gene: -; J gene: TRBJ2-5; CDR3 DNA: TGTGCCAGCAGTCACGACGGGACACTGATGGGGGTACAGACCCAGTACTTC; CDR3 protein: CASSHDGTLMGVQTQYF
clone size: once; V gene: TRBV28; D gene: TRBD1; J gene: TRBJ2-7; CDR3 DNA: TGTGCCAGCAGCCCTAACAGGGGGCCCTACGAGCAGTACTTC; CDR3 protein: CASSPNRGPYEQYF
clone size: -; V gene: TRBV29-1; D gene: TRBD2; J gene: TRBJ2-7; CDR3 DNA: TGCAGCGGCCTCCCGGGGAGCGGGAGTCGCGAGCAGTACTTC; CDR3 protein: CSGLPGSGSREQYF
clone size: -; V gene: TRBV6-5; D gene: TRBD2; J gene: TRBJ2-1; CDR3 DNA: TGTGCCAGCAACCCTCGCGGGAGGATTTATGAGCAGTTCTTC; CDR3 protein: CASNPRGRIYEQFF
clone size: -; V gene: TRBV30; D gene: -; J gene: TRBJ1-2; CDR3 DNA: TGTGCCTGGAGTGTCCGGACATTCTATGGCTACACCTTC; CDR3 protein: CAWSVRTFYGYTF
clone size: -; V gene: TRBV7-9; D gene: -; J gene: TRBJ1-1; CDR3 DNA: TGTGCCAGCAGCTATGGGGGCGCTGAAGCTTTCTTT; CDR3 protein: CASSYGGAEAFF
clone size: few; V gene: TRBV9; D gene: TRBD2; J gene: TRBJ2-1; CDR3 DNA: TGTGCCAGCAGCGCCGGAGCGGGACCGCGGAATGAGCAGTTCTTC; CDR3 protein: CASSAGAGPRNEQFF
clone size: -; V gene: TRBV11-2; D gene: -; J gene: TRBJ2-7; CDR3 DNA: TGTGCCAGCAGCTTAGATCCTAGCGCCTCCTACGAGCAGTACTTC; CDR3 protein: CASSLDPSASYEQYF
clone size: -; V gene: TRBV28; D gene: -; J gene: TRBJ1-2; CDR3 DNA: TGTGCCAGCAGTTTCGATACGGGACACAGCTATGGCTACACCTTC; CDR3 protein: CASSFDTGHSYGYTF
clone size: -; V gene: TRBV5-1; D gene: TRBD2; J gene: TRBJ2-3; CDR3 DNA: TGCGCCAGCAGCTTAGGGACTAGCGGGAGAGGGGATACGCAGTATTTT; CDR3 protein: CASSLGTSGRGDTQYF
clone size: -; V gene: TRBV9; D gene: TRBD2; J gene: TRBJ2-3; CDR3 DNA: TGTGCCAGCAGCGTAGTGATAGGGCGGGAGGGCAAGGCAGATACGCAGTATTTT; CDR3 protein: CASSVVIGREGKADTQYF
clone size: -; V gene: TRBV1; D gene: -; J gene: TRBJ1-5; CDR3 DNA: TGCACCAGCAGCCAAGTCCTCAGGTACAGCAATCAGCCCCAGCATTTT; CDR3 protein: CTSSQVLRYSNQPQHF
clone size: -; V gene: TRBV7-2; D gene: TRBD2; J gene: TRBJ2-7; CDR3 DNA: TGTGCCAGCAGCTTAGGGACTAGCGAGACCTACGAGCAGTACTTC; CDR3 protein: CASSLGTSETYEQYF
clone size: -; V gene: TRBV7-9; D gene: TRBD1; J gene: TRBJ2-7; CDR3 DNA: TGTGCCAGCAGCCGGGGACAGGGAGTAGGCGAGCAGTACTTC; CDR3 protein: CASSRGQGVGEQYF
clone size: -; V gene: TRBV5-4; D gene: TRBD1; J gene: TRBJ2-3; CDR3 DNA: TGTGCCAGCAGCTCAGGGGACAGGGGGCGCGTAGATACGCAGTATTTT; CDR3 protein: CASSSGDRGRVDTQYF
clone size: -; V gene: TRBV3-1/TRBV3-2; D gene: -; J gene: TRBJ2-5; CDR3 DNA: TGTGCCAGCAGCCAAGGACGGGGTCCGACCCAGTACTTC; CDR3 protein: CASSQGRGPTQYF
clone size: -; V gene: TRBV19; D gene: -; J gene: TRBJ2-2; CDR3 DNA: TGTGCCAGTAGCAGGCCTAGCGCGAGGACCGGGGAGCTGTTTTTT; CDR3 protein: CASSRPSARTGELFF
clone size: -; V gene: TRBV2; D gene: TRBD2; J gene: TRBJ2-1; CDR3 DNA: TGTGCCAGCTCAGGGACTAGCGGGAGAAAGAATGAGCAGTTCTTC; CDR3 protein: CASSGTSGRKNEQFF
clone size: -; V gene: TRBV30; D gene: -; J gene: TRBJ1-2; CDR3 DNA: TGTGCCTGGGCGGCTTCGATCTATGGCTACACCTTC; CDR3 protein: CAWAASIYGYTF
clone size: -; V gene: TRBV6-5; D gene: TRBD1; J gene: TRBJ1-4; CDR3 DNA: TGTGCCAGCCGCGGGGATTCAGGGGGCAGGAAAAAACTGTTTTTT; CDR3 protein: CASRGDSGGRKKLFF
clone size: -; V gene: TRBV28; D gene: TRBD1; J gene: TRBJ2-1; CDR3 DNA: TGTGCCAGCAGTTCTGCCGGGACAGCGAACAATGAGCAGTTCTTC; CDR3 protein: CASSSAGTANNEQFF
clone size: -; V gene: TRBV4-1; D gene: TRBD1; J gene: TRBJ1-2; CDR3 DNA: TGCGCCAGCAGCCAAGAAGACAGGGTGAGTGGCTACACCTTC; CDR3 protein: CASSQEDRVSGYTF
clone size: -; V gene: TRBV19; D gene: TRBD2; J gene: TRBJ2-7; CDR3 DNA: TGTGCCAGTAGTATTAGCGGGACCACCTACGAGCAGTACTTC; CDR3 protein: CASSISGTTYEQYF
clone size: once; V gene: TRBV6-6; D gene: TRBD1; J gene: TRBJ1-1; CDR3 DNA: TGTGCCAGCAGTCAACGGACAGGGTCTGAAGCTTTCTTT; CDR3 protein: CASSQRTGSEAFF
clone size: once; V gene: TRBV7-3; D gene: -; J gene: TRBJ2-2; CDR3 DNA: TGTGCCAGCAGCTTAAATCCACTAGCGAACACCGGGGAGCTGTTTTTT; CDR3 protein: CASSLNPLANTGELFF
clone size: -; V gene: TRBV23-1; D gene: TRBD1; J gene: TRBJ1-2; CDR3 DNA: TGCGCCAACCAAGGACCGGGACAGGGGTATGGCTACACCTTC; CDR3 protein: CANQGPGQGYGYTF
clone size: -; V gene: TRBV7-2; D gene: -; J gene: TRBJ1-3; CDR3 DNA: TGTGCCAGCAGCTTAACGAATGTACTTACTTTCTCTGGAAACACCATATATTTT; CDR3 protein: CASSLTNVLTFSGNTIYF
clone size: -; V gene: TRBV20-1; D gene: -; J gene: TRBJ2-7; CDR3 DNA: TGCAGTGGGGCGGGTGATTACGAGCAGTACTTC; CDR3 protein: CSGAGDYEQYF
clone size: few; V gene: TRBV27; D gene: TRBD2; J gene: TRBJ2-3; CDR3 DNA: TGTGCCAGCAGTTTCTGGACTAGCGGGGTCACAGATACGCAGTATTTT; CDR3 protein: CASSFWTSGVTDTQYF
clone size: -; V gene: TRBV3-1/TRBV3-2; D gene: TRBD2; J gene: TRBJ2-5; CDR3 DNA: TGTGCCAGCAGCCGGACTAGCGGGACTCACCAAGAGACCCAGTACTTC; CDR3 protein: CASSRTSGTHQETQYF
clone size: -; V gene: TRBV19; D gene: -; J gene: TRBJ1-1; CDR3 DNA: TGTGCCAGTAGCCCACGGGGTCCGGAAGCTTTCTTT; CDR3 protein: CASSPRGPEAFF
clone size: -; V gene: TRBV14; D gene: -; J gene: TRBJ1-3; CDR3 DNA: TGTGCCAGCAGCCAGGGACAATTCTCTGGAAACACCATATATTTT; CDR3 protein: CASSQGQFSGNTIYF
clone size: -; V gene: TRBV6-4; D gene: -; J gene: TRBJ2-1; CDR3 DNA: TGTGCCAGCAGTGAAGGGGGTTCCTTCTACAATGAGCAGTTCTTC; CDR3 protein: CASSEGGSFYNEQFF
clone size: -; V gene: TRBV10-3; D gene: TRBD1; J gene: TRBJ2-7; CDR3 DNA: TGTGCCATCAGTGTGACAGGGACCGACGAGCAGTACTTC; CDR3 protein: CAISVTGTDEQYF
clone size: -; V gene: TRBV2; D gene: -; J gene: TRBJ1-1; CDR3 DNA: TGTGCCAGCAGTGAATTAGGGACTCTGAACACTGAAGCTTTCTTT; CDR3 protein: CASSELGTLNTEAFF
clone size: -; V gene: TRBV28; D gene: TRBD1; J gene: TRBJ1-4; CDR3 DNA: TGTGCCAGCAGTGTCCGGGACAGGGGTGAAAAACTGTTTTTT; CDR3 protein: CASSVRDRGEKLFF
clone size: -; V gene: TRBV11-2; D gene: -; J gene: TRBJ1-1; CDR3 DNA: TGTGCCAGCAGCTTAGCCGAGTGGGGGGGCCGTAACACTGAAGCTTTCTTT; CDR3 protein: CASSLAEWGGRNTEAFF
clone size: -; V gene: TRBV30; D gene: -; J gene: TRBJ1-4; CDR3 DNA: TGTGCCTGGAGTGCCGAGGGGGGGTTTAATGAAAAACTGTTTTTT; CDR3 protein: CAWSAEGGFNEKLFF
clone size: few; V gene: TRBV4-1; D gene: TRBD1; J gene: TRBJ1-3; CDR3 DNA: TGCGCCAGCAGCCAATTCGGGACAGGGAACTCTGGAAACACCATATATTTT; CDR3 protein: CASSQFGTGNSGNTIYF
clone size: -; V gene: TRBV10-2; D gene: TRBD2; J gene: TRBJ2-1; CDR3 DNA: TGCGCCAGCAACCAGCGGGAGGGGTTCTACAATGAGCAGTTCTTC; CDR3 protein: CASNQREGFYNEQFF
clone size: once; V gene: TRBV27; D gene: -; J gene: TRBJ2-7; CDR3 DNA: TGTGCCAGCAGCGCAACCTTAGACAGGCTCACTATCTACGAGCAGTACTTC; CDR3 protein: CASSATLDRLTIYEQYF
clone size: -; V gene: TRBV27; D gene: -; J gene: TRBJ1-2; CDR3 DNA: TGTGCCAGCAGTTTATCTGGACAGATTTACACCTTC; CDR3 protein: CASSLSGQIYTF
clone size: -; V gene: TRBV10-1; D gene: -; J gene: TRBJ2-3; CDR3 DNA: TGCGCCAGCAGTGAGTCATCAGGGACAGATACGCAGTATTTT; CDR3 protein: CASSESSGTDTQYF
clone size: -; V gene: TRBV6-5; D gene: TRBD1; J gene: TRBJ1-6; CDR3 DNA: TGTGCCAGCAGGGGGGGACAGGGGGGAAATTCACCCCTCCACTTT; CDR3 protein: CASRGGQGGNSPLHF
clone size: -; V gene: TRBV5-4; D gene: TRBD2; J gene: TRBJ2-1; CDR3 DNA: TGTGCCAGCGGGGCTAGCGGGAGGCTAGGGGAGCAGTTCTTC; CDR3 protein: CASGASGRLGEQFF
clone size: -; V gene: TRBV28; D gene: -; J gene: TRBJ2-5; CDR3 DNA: TGTGCCAGCAGTCAGGACAGCCAAGAGACCCAGTACTTC; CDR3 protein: CASSQDSQETQYF
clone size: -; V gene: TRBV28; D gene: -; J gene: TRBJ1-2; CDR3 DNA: TGTGCCAGCAGTTTTGGGGCAAGCTATGGCTACACCTTC; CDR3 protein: CASSFGASYGYTF
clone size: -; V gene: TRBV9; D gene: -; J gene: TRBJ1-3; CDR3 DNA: TGTGCCAGCAGCGTAGATAGAGACACCATATATTTT; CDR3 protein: CASSVDRDTIYF
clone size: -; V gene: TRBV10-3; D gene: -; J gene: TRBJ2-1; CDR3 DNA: TGTGCCATCAGTGAGGTCGGCGGATCCTACAATGAGCAGTTCTTC; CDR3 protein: CAISEVGGSYNEQFF
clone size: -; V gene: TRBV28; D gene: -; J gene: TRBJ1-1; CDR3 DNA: TGTGCCAGCACTGCGGGAATTGAAGCTTTCTTT; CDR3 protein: CASTAGIEAFF